The 24 T cell receptor beta chains below all came from one sample that was sequenced in a study. MiXCR, applied by TCRdb to the 5' RACE reads, yields one record per CDR3 protein. Of 30,000 to 40,000 distinct CDR3 sequences listed, approximately 25% are singletons. Source material: naive CD4+ T cells sorted from a lymph node. Described subset: naive CD4+ T cells, CD4+CD45RA+CD25-. The receptors originated from a female donor with breast cancer.

This clonotype was observed many times. The chain joins TRBV6-5 to TRBJ2-7, with unresolved D. The CDR3 loop spans 15 amino acids. Germline V gene sequence: CDR1 MNHEY, CDR2 SVGAGI. V was trimmed by 7 bases and J by 9 bases, leaving 25 bases between them. The CDR3 bases are TGTGCCAGCACCTCTAGTATATTCCAATTCACCCTGCAGTACTTC. Amino acids: CASTSSIFQFTLQYF.

In this sample, this clonotype turned up many times. The V gene is TRBV7-3, the J gene TRBJ2-2; TRBD2 agrees at 9 bases. The CDR3 is 15 amino acids. V was clipped by 2 bases and J by 6 bases; unmatched bases: 4. CDR1 SGHTA and CDR2 FQGTGA come from the germline V gene. The CDR3 loop reads CASSLAGGLAGELFF. CDR3 sequence (DNA): TGTGCCAGCAGCTTAGCGGGAGGGCTTGCCGGGGAGCTGTTTTTT.

The chain has TRBV3-1 and TRBJ1-5; tentatively, D is TRBD1 (6 bases). This CDR3 contains 15 residues. Germline-derived CDR1 and CDR2 are LGHDT and YNNKEL (reference sequence). V was shortened by 4 bases and J by 2 bases, with 12 bases between the two germline ends. The CDR3 coding sequence is TGTGCCAGCAGCCTAGGGGGTGATCGCAATCAGCCCCAGCATTTT. Its translation is CASSLGGDRNQPQHF.

A word on this clonotype: A junction end diverges from the germline sequence, so it may reflect a read error. The V gene is TRBV6-5, the J gene TRBJ2-3; D unresolved. The CDR3 contains 14 residues. In germline, CDR1 is MNHEY, CDR2 SVGAGI. The chain's CDR3 is CASSSGALGDMQYF. The CDR3 nucleotides read TGTGCCAGCAGTTCAGGAGCGCTTGGGGATATGCAGTATTTT.

Turning to this clonotype: Germline is not matched at one junction end, which may reflect a read error. The J gene is TRBJ2-7, the V gene TRBV7-2; D is unclear. Germline CDR1 SGHTA, CDR2 FQGNSA. The CDR3 runs to 14 residues. CDR3 nucleotide sequence: TGTGCCAGCAGCCTAGGTGGGATTGCCTACGAGCAGAACTTC. Encoded protein: CASSLGGIAYEQNF.

This clonotype was counted only a few times. This chain links TRBV7-2 with TRBJ1-5, with a possible D match to TRBD1 (6 bases). V lost 1 base and J 6 bases, leaving 19 bases between the germline ends. Germline CDR1 SGHTA, CDR2 FQGNSA. This CDR3 has 17 residues. The CDR3 reads CASSLVGRGAGVQPQHF. CDR3 bases: TGTGCCAGCAGCTTAGTGGGACGGGGGGCCGGGGTTCAGCCCCAGCATTTT.

This clonotype was observed a handful of times. The chain joins TRBV6-2 or TRBV6-3 to TRBJ2-7; no definite D call. V shed 2 bases and J shed 4 bases, with 6 bases lying between them. The CDR3 runs 12 residues. Germline-derived CDR1 and CDR2 are MNHEY and SVGEGT. The CDR3 DNA is TGTGCCAGCAGTTACCGGGTATACGAGCAGTACTTC. Protein sequence: CASSYRVYEQYF.

This clonotype is classed as medium-sized. V is TRBV7-2 and J is TRBJ1-1; possible D gene TRBD1, 6 bases. This CDR3 region has 13 residues. The V end was cut by 5 bases, the J end by 10 bases, with 17 bases between. Germline CDR1 reads SGHTA; CDR2 reads FQGNSA. CDR3 bases: TGTGCCAGCAGCCCTGACAGGCGGTGGGGAGCTTTCTTT. It codes for CASSPDRRWGAFF.

J is TRBJ2-2 and V is TRBV19; TRBD1 is a possible D gene (6 bases). The CDR3 has 14 residues. V lost 3 bases and J lost 3, with 8 bases in between. Germline CDR1 reads LNHDA; CDR2 reads SQIVND (reference sequence). CDR3 loop: CASSIRTDTGELFF. The CDR3 region has the DNA TGTGCCAGTAGTATCCGGACAGACACCGGGGAGCTGTTTTTT.

Remarks on this clonotype: This may come from a read error, since a much larger clone is one base off. This sequence joins TRBV5-1 and TRBJ1-2; tentative D call: TRBD1 (6 bases). The CDR3 length is 18 residues. CDR1 SGHRS and CDR2 YFSETQ come from the germline V gene. V was shortened by 2 bases and J by 6 bases, with 26 bases between the two germline ends. For the CDR3, the DNA is TGCGCCAGCAGCTTCGGAACGTTAGGACAGAGGGCCTCCCATGGCTACACCTTC. Amino acids: CASSFGTLGQRASHGYTF. The whole variable domain, remainder taken from reference TRBV5-1 and TRBJ1-2, is KAGVTQTPRYLIKTRGQQVTLSCSPISGHRSVSWYQQTPGQGLQFLFEYFSETQRNKGNFPGRFSGRQFSNSRSEMNVSTLELGDSALYLCASSFGTLGQRASHGYTFGSGTRLTVV.

The chain employs TRBV30 and TRBJ1-2, with D perhaps TRBD1 (5 bases). Trimming shortened V by 3 bases and J by 1 base, and 6 bases separated the two germline ends. The CDR3 loop spans 12 amino acids. Germline lookup yields CDR1 GTSNPN and CDR2 SVGIG (reference sequence). The CDR3 sequence is CAWSRVNYGYTF. The CDR3 DNA reads as TGTGCCTGGAGCAGGGTTAACTATGGCTACACCTTC. Complete variable domain (other parts from reference TRBV30 and TRBJ1-2): SQTIHQWPATLVQPVGSPLSLECTVEGTSNPNLYWYRQAAGRGLQLLFYSVGIGQISSEVPQNLSASRPQDRQFILSSKKLLLSDSGFYLCAWSRVNYGYTFGSGTRLTVV.

The table lists this clonotype with a few counts. This rearrangement joins TRBV27 to TRBJ2-5; no reliable D call. There are 11 residues in the CDR3. The ends were cut back, 8 bases at V and 3 bases at J, with 7 bases in the middle. Looked up from germline, CDR1 is MNHEY and CDR2 is SMNVEV (reference sequence). CDR3 loop: CASGFEETQYF. In DNA, the CDR3 is TGTGCCAGCGGCTTTGAAGAGACCCAGTACTTC.

This clonotype was picked up many times. The V gene is TRBV6-1, the J gene TRBJ2-1, with D possibly TRBD2 on 5 matching bases. This CDR3 contains 13 residues. Per the germline V gene, CDR1 is MNHNS and CDR2 is SASEGT. V gave up 0 bases and J gave up 8 bases, with 8 bases separating them. In DNA form, the CDR3 reads TGTGCCAGCAGTGAAGCGCCGGGGTATGAGCAGTTCTTC. Amino acids: CASSEAPGYEQFF.

The chain joins TRBV24-1 to TRBJ2-1; TRBD1 agrees at 7 bases. V shed 5 bases and J 6 bases; nucleotides not matched to a gene: 9. This CDR3 is built from 15 residues. Germline CDR1 and CDR2: KGHDR and SFDVKD. CDR3 region: CATSVGDRVINEQFF. CDR3 coding DNA: TGTGCCACCAGTGTAGGAGACAGGGTTATCAATGAGCAGTTCTTC.

Here the CDR3 reads CASSFKGQGSYGYTF. The DNA of the CDR3 is TGTGCCAGCAGTTTTAAAGGACAGGGAAGCTATGGCTACACCTTC. The rearrangement joins TRBV27 to TRBJ1-2; 8 bases fit TRBD1. Trimming took 3 bases from V and 4 from J; bases not matched to a gene: 7. The CDR3 has 15 residues. Germline-derived CDR1 and CDR2 are MNHEY and SMNVEV (reference sequence).

This clonotype has a count of ten or more. The chain uses TRBV5-1 and TRBJ2-1; 9 bases map to TRBD2. Looked up from germline, CDR1 is SGHRS and CDR2 is YFSETQ. CDR3 length: 15 amino acids. Trimming took 2 bases from V and 7 from J; bases not matched to a gene: 7. CDR3 sequence reads: CASSFGGGAGNEQFF. As DNA, the CDR3 is TGCGCCAGCAGCTTCGGCGGGGGGGCCGGGAATGAGCAGTTCTTC.

This clonotype has just a few counts. The V and J genes are TRBV6-5 and TRBJ2-1; TRBD1 matches 9 bases. CDR3 length: 15 amino acids. V lost 2 bases and J lost 6; bases outside the gene matches: 5. Germline loops: CDR1 MNHEY, CDR2 SVGAGI. CDR3 nucleotide sequence: TGTGCCAGCAGTTACCCGGGACAGGGATTCAATGAGCAGTTCTTC. Protein sequence: CASSYPGQGFNEQFF.

The rearrangement links TRBV5-1 to TRBJ1-1; maybe TRBD1 (5 bases). CDR1 and CDR2 (germline): SGHRS, YFSETQ. The ends were cut back, 4 bases at V and 0 bases at J, with 10 bases in the middle. The CDR3 loop spans 14 amino acids. The CDR3 nucleotides read TGCGCCAGCAGCCCAGGGATTATGAACACTGAAGCTTTCTTT. Amino acids: CASSPGIMNTEAFF.

In its sample, this clonotype was seen a few times. The V gene is TRBV20-1, the J gene TRBJ2-1; 7 bases fit TRBD2. The CDR3 is 12 residues long. In germline, CDR1 is DFQATT, CDR2 SNEGSKA (reference sequence). The J segment lost 9 bases and the V segment lost 5 bases, leaving 7 bases of the junction unmatched. The CDR3 loop is CSAEGLELEQFF. DNA of the CDR3: TGCAGTGCTGAAGGACTAGAGCTTGAGCAGTTCTTC.

In its sample, this clonotype was seen a few times. The gene calls are TRBV6-5 and TRBJ1-1; TRBD1 might be the D (5 bases). Germline assignment: CDR1 MNHEY and CDR2 SVGAGI. The germline V and J ends were trimmed by 5 bases and 8 bases, with 18 bases remaining between them. CDR3 size: 14 residues. The chain's CDR3 is CASSQNFAGGEAFF. The CDR3 region has the DNA TGTGCCAGCAGTCAGAATTTCGCCGGGGGAGAAGCTTTCTTT.

This chain links TRBV3-1 with TRBJ1-6, with a possible D match to TRBD1 (6 bases). The CDR3 runs to 19 residues. CDR1 is LGHDT, CDR2 YNNKEL, per germline (reference sequence). V shed 1 base and J shed 7 bases, with 23 bases lying between them. The CDR3 coding sequence is TGTGCCAGCAGCCAAGGATCAGGAAGGGCAGGGGCAACCAATTCACCCCTCCACTTT. It is translated as CASSQGSGRAGATNSPLHF.

To note about this clonotype: A junction end diverges from the germline sequence, so it may reflect a read error. The chain is built from TRBV9 and TRBJ1-6; 7 positions match TRBD1. The CDR3 has 15 residues. Germline V lookup: CDR1 SGDLS, CDR2 YYNGEE. CDR3 DNA sequence: TGTGCCGGCAGCGACGAGACAGGGTACAGTTCACCCCTCCACTTT. Residues: CAGSDETGYSSPLHF.

Comments on this clonotype: Just one base apart from a much larger clone, this may be a read error. The DNA of the CDR3 is TGTGCCAGCAGCTTACTAGCGGGAGATCGCACCGGGGAGCTGTGTTTT. It codes for CASSLLAGDRTGELCF. The genes are TRBV6-5 and TRBJ2-2; 11 nucleotides line up with TRBD2. CDR1 MNHEY and CDR2 SVGAGI come from the germline V gene. CDR3 length: 16 amino acids.

The CDR3 region has the DNA TGTGCCAGCAGCAACGAATATGGCTACACCTTC. Its translation: CASSNEYGYTF. The rearrangement uses TRBV7-9 and TRBJ1-2, with D hard to call. Per germline, CDR1 SEHNR and CDR2 FQNEAQ (reference sequence). The CDR3 is made up of 11 amino acids. V lost 5 bases to trimming and J lost 5 bases, with 6 bases between them.